By proportion, the clone carrying this T cell receptor beta chain is medium-sized. Its target is not known. Findings and caveats of the study: Tumor Treg TCRs overlapped most with tumor naive CD4+ cells.

V lost 3 bases, J lost 7 bases, and 13 bases lay in between. CDR1 and CDR2 (germline): SGHTA, FQGNSA. The CDR3 contains 13 residues. TCRdb re-analysed the 5' RACE reads in MiXCR, keeping a single row per CDR3 protein. The sample records 20,000 to 25,000 distinct CDR3 sequences, roughly 29% being singletons. This clonotype originated in a female donor with breast cancer. Input material: tumor-infiltrating naive CD4+ T cells sorted from the breast tumor. The subset: naive CD4+ T cells, CD4+CD45RA+CD25-. The chain employs TRBV7-2 and TRBJ2-7; D is tentatively TRBD1 or TRBD2 (6 bases each). In DNA, the CDR3 is TGTGCCAGCAGCTTTCGGACTACAGGGGAGCAGTACTTC. Translation: CASSFRTTGEQYF.